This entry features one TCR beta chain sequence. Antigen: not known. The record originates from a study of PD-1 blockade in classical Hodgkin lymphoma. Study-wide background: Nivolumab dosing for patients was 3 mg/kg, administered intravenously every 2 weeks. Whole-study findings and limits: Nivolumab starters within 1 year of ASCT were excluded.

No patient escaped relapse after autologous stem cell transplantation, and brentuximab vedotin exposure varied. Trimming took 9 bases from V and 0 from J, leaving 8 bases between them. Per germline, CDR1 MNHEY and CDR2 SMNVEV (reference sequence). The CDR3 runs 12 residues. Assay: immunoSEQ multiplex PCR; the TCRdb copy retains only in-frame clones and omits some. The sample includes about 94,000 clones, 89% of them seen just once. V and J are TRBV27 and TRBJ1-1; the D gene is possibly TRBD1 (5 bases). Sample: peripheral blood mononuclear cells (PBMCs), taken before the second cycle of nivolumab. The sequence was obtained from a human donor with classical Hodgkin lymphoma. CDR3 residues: CASGTVNTEAFF. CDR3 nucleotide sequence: TGTGCCAGTGGGACGGTGAACACTGAAGCTTTCTTT.